This T cell receptor beta chain was sequenced for a study of blood T cells in healthy people across ages. This clonotype occurred a few times. As yet, its antigen is unknown. Alongside a J-beta primer mix, a sample-barcoded 5' primer served in a second PCR lasting 7 to 11 cycles. Unique molecular identifiers of 12 random nucleotides labeled each cDNA. In TCRdb, the 5' RACE reads were re-called with MiXCR into one record per CDR3 protein. The sample has more than 700,000 distinct CDR3 sequences; about 55% are singletons. The study's findings and limits: Naive CD4+ cell counts and diversity both ran higher in long-lived than in aged donors. Naive T cell percentage showed a strong correlation with TCR beta diversity. Roughly linear age-related decline in beta diversity appeared, significant by age approximately 41.

The length of the CDR3 is 17 residues. The gene calls are TRBV21-1 and TRBJ2-5; the table's TRBD1 call for D was not verified on the DNA. TRBV21-1 corresponds to a pseudogene. Sequencing was done on a sample of blood. This TCR was sampled from a man older than 75 in good health. The CDR3 is CASSKEPCGQGFGTQYF. In DNA, the CDR3 is TGTGCCAGCAGCAAGGAACCGTGTGGACAGGGGTTTGGTACCCAGTACTTC.